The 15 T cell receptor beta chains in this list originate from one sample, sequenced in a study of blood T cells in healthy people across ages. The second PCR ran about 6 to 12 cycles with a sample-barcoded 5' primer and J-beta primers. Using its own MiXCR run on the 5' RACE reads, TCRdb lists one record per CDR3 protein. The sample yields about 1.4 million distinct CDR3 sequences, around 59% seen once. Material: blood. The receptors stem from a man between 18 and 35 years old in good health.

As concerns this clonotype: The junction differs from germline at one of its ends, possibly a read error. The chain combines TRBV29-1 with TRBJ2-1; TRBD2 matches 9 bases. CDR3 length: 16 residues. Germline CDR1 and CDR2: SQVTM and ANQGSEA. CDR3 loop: CSVAGTSSSSYNGQFF. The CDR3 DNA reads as TGCAGCGTCGCCGGGACTAGCAGCAGCTCCTACAATGGGCAGTTCTTC.

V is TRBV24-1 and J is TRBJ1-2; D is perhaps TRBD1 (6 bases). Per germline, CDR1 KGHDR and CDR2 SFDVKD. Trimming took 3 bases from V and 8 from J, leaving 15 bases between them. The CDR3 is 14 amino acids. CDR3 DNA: TGTGCCACCAGTGATACGGGGGCCTCCTGGGGCTACACCTTC. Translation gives CATSDTGASWGYTF.

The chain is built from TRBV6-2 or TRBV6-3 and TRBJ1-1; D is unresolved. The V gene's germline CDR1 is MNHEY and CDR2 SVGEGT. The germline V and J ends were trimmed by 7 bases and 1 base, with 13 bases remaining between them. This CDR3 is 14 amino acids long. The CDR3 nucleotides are TGTGCCAGCACCCAAACGGTTCAGAACACTGAAGCTTTCTTT. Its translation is CASTQTVQNTEAFF.

This CDR3 reads CASSQVEGGYGYTF. The DNA of the CDR3 is TGCGCCAGCAGCCAAGTCGAGGGGGGCTATGGCTACACCTTC. The chain combines TRBV4-3 with TRBJ1-2, with TRBD1 as a possible D gene (6 bases). The V and J ends lost 1 base and 4 bases respectively, with 10 bases between them. Per the germline V gene, CDR1 is LGHNA and CDR2 is YSLEER. The CDR3 runs 14 residues.

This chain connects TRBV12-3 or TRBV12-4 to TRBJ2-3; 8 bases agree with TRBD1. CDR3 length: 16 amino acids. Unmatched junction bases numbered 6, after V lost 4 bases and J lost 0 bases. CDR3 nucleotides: TGTGCCAGCAGTTCTCAGGGGGCCTCTAGCACAGATACGCAGTATTTT. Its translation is CASSSQGASSTDTQYF.

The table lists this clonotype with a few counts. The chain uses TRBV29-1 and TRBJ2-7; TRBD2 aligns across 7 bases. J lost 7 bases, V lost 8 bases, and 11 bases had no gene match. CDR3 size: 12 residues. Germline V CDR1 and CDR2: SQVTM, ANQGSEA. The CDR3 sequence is CSWGLPLGEQYF. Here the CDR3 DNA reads TGCAGCTGGGGACTACCTCTCGGGGAGCAGTACTTC.

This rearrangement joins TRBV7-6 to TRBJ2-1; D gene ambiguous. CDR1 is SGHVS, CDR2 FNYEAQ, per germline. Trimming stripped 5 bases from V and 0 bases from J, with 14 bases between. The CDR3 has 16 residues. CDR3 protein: CASSRQVGRSYNEQFF. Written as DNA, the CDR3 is TGTGCCAGCAGCCGTCAGGTCGGACGCTCCTACAATGAGCAGTTCTTC.

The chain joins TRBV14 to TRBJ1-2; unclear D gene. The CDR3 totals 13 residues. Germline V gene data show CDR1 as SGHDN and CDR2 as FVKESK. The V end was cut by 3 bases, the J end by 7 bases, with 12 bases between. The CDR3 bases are TGTGCCAGCAGCCAGAAGTCAGTCGCTGGCTACACCTTC. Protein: CASSQKSVAGYTF.

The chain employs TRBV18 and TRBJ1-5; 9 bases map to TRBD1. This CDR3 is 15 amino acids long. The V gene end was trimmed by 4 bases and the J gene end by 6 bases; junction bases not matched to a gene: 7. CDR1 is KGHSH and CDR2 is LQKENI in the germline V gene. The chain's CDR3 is CASSHTGTGPQPQHF. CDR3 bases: TGTGCCAGCTCACACACCGGGACAGGGCCTCAGCCCCAGCATTTT.

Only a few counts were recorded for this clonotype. CDR3 in DNA: TGTGCCAGCAGGTCCTCAGCCGAGCAGTACTTC. It is translated as CASRSSAEQYF. The chain employs TRBV6-5 and TRBJ2-7; no firm D call. CDR1 is MNHEY, CDR2 SVGAGI, per germline. This CDR3 is 11 amino acids long. V dropped 6 bases and J dropped 6 bases, with 9 bases sitting between them.

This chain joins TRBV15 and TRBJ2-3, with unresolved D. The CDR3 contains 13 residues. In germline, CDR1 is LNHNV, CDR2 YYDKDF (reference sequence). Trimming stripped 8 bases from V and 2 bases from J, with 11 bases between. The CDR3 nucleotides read TGTGCCACCCAACAGAGGAACACAGATACGCAGTATTTT. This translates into CATQQRNTDTQYF.

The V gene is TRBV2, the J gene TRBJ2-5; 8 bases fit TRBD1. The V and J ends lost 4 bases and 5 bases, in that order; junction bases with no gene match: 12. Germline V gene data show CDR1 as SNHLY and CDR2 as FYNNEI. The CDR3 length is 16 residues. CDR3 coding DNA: TGTGCCAGCAGTGGTCCCGCCAGGACAGGGATCGAGACCCAGTACTTC. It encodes CASSGPARTGIETQYF.

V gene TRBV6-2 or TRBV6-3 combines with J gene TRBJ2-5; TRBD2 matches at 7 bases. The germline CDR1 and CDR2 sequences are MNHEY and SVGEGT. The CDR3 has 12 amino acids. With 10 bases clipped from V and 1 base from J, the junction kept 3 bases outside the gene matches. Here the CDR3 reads CAIKRGQETQYF. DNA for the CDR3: TGTGCCATTAAGCGGGGCCAAGAGACCCAGTACTTC.

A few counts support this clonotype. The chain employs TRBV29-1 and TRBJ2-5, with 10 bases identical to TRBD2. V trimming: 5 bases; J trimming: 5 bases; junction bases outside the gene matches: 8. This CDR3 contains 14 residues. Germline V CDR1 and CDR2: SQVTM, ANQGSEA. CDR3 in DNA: TGCAGCGTTAGACCGGGACTAGCGTCGGAGACCCAGTACTTC. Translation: CSVRPGLASETQYF.

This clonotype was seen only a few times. DNA of the CDR3: TGTGCCCATCAGTCGAACTATGGCTACACCTTC. It is translated as CAHQSNYGYTF. The rearrangement uses TRBV10-3 and TRBJ1-2; D gene ambiguous. This CDR3 region has 11 residues. Germline CDR1 reads ENHRY; CDR2 reads SYGVKD. Trimming stripped 11 bases from V and 2 bases from J, with 9 bases between.